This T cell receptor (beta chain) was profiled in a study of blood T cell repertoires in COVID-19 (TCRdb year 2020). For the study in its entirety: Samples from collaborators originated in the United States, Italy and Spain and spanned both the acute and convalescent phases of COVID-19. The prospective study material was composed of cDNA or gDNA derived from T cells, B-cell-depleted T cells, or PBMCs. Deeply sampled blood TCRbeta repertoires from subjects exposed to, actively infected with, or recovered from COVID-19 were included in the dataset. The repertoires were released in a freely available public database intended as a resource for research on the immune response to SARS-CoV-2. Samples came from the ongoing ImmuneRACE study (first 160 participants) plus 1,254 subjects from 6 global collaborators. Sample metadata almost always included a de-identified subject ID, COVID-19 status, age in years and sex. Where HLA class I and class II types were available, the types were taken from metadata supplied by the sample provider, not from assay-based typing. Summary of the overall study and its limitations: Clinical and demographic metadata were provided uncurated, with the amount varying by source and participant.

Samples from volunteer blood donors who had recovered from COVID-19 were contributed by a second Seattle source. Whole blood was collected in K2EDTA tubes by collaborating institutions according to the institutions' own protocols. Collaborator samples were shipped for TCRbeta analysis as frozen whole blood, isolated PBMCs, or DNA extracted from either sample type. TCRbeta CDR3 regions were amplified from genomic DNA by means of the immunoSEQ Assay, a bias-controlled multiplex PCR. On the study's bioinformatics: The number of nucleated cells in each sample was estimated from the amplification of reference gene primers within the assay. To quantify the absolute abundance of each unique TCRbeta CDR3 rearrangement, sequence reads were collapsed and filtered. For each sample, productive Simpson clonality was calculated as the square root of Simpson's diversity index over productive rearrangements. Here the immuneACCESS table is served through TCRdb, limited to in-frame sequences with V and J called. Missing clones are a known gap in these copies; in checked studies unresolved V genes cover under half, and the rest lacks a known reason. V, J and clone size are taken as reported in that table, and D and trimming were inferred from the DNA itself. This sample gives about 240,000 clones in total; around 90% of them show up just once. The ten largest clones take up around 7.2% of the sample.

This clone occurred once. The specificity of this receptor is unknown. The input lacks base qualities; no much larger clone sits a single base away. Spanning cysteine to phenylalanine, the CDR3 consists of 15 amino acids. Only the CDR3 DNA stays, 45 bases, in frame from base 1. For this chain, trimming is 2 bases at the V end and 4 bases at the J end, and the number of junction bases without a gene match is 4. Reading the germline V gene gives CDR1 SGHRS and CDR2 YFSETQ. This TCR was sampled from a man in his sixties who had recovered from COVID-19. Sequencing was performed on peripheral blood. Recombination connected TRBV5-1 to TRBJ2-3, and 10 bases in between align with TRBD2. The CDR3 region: CASSLAGGPPDTQYF. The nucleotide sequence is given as TGCGCCAGCAGCTTAGCGGGGGGGCCTCCAGATACGCAGTATTTT.